This TCR beta chain was documented in a study of early T cells in non-severe SARS-CoV-2 infection. Study summary: Alpha and beta chains were unpaired, from unsorted whole-blood bulk RNA.

General study findings and limits: VDJdb matching favored anti-spike CD8 responses, missing private and CD4 specificities.

The V end was cut by 8 bases, the J end by 4 bases, with 11 bases between. Germline loops: CDR1 ENHRY, CDR2 SYGVKD. This CDR3 contains 12 residues. This clonotype has a handful of counts. The antigen is not known. As part of library construction, unique molecular identifiers were attached to individual cDNA molecules. TCRdb reanalysed the 5' RACE reads using MiXCR and keeps one entry per CDR3 protein. The sample shows about 46,000 distinct CDR3 sequences, around 10% of them seen only once. The TCR was taken from an adult who was a healthcare worker with PCR-confirmed SARS-CoV-2 infection or an uninfected control (not recorded which). This rearrangement joins TRBV10-3 to TRBJ2-5; maybe TRBD1 (5 bases). This specimen was whole blood, taken at baseline. The CDR3 nucleotides are TGTGCCATCGGGGCAGGGTTAGAGACCCAGTACTTC. It specifies CAIGAGLETQYF.